These 23 T cell receptor beta chains were sequenced from one sample in a study of molecular identifiers for immune sequencing clone quantification. TCRdb re-called the PCR reads with MiXCR, one entry per CDR3 protein. The table shows around 460,000 distinct CDR3 sequences, with 20% to 25% occurring only once. Sequenced material: naive CD8+ T cells from blood, with Jurkat cell RNA spiked in. As for subset: FACS-sorted CD8+CD4-CCR7+CD45RA+ naive T cells. Every receptor here comes from a human donor in good health. Some libraries in this study had Jurkat cell RNA spiked in.

The sample holds a few counts of this clonotype. The chain couples TRBV7-9 to TRBJ2-1; TRBD1 is a possible D gene (6 bases). This CDR3 comprises 15 residues. Germline CDR1 and CDR2: SEHNR and FQNEAQ (reference sequence). Trimming removed 4 bases from V and 2 bases from J, with 12 bases in between. CDR3 in amino acids: CASSSPGVTYNEQFF. The CDR3 bases are TGTGCCAGCAGCTCCCCAGGGGTTACCTACAATGAGCAGTTCTTC.

This clonotype was detected only a few times. The chain recombines TRBV6-2 or TRBV6-3 with TRBJ2-7, with D unclear. CDR3 length: 13 residues. Germline V gene lookup returns CDR1 MNHEY and CDR2 SVGEGT. Trimming removed 7 bases from V and 3 bases from J, with 13 bases in between. The CDR3, as DNA: TGTGCCAGCACCGATACGATATACTACGAGCAGTACTTC. Translated: CASTDTIYYEQYF.

This clonotype was seen more than once but under ten times. The J gene is TRBJ1-4, the V gene TRBV4-3; TRBD1 might be the D (5 bases). Germline CDR1 and CDR2: LGHNA and YSLEER. V was trimmed by 1 base and J by 1 base, leaving 16 bases between them. The CDR3 is made up of 18 amino acids. CDR3 sequence: CASSQVWGTWLTNEKLFF. DNA of the CDR3: TGCGCCAGCAGCCAAGTTTGGGGCACATGGCTAACTAATGAAAAACTGTTTTTT.

This clonotype was counted ten times or more. The chain joins TRBV7-2 to TRBJ2-1; D is perhaps TRBD2 (5 bases). The CDR3 has 16 residues. V lost 5 bases and J 2 bases, leaving 16 bases between the germline ends. Per the germline V gene, CDR1 is SGHTA and CDR2 is FQGNSA. In DNA, the CDR3 is TGTGCCAGCAGCGGATGGACTGATTTCACCTACAATGAGCAGTTCTTC. It codes for CASSGWTDFTYNEQFF.

This clonotype was counted many times. The V call is TRBV7-9, the J call TRBJ2-7, with 9 bases that match TRBD1. The V gene end was trimmed by 5 bases and the J gene end by 6 bases; junction bases not matched to a gene: 2. CDR1 SEHNR and CDR2 FQNEAQ come from the germline V gene (reference sequence). The CDR3 contains 12 residues. Written as DNA, the CDR3 is TGTGCCAGCAGCAAGACAGGGGGCGAGCAGTACTTC. This gives the protein CASSKTGGEQYF.

This clonotype occurred a few times. This chain joins TRBV3-2 and TRBJ2-3; TRBD2, the table's D call, was not compared with the DNA. TRBV3-2 is described as a pseudogene. This CDR3 spans 15 amino acids. The CDR3 sequence: CASSPATSFADTQYF. The CDR3 DNA reads as TGTGCCAGCAGCCCCGCGACGAGCTTCGCAGATACGCAGTATTTT.

The CDR3 is CASSFLGAGSTTDTQYF. The CDR3 nucleotides are TGTGCCAGCAGCTTTTTAGGCGCGGGATCGACGACAGATACGCAGTATTTT. This sequence joins TRBV7-3 and TRBJ2-3; D may be TRBD2 (6 bases). CDR3 length: 17 amino acids. Trimming took 3 bases from V and 3 from J, leaving 19 bases between them. The germline CDR1 and CDR2 sequences are SGHTA and FQGTGA.

There are a few counts of this clonotype. The rearrangement links TRBV6-6 to TRBJ2-7; TRBD2 matches 14 bases. V shed 5 bases, J shed 4 bases, and the junction held 13 bases outside the gene matches. The V gene's germline CDR1 is MNHNY and CDR2 SVGAGI (reference sequence). This CDR3 region has 18 residues. CDR3 bases: TGTGCCAGCAGTAAACCCGGACTAGCGGGAGGCTCTAGATACGAGCAGTACTTC. Translating it yields CASSKPGLAGGSRYEQYF.

The rearrangement uses TRBV7-9 and TRBJ2-7, with D unclear. With 0 bases removed from V and 3 bases from J, the gap between germline ends came to 9 bases. There are 14 residues in the CDR3. The germline CDR1 and CDR2 sequences are SEHNR and FQNEAQ (reference sequence). In nucleotides, the CDR3 is TGTGCCAGCAGCTTAGCGGGCAGCCTCTACGAGCAGTACTTC. Its protein is CASSLAGSLYEQYF.

The chain is built from TRBV6-2 or TRBV6-3 and TRBJ2-5, with 12 bases aligning to TRBD2. This CDR3 has 18 amino acids. With V trimmed by 4 bases and J by 0 bases, 9 bases remained unmatched. The germline CDR1 and CDR2 sequences are MNHEY and SVGEGT. CDR3 nucleotide sequence: TGTGCCAGCAGTTTCACTCACGGACTAGCGGGGAACCAAGAGACCCAGTACTTC. It encodes CASSFTHGLAGNQETQYF.

About this clonotype itself: A much more abundant neighbour one base away suggests this may be a read error. V is TRBV19 and J is TRBJ1-5; D is perhaps TRBD1 (6 bases). The V and J ends lost 11 bases and 5 bases respectively, with 22 bases between them. CDR3 length: 15 amino acids. CDR1 is LNHDA, CDR2 SQIVND, per germline (reference sequence). The CDR3 reads CAGHLGRGPHQPQHF. The CDR3 DNA follows: TGTGCCGGCCACCTAGGCAGGGGCCCCCATCAGCCCCAGCATTTT.

As to this clonotype: A much more abundant neighbour one base away suggests this may be a read error. The V call is TRBV7-9, the J call TRBJ2-4, with TRBD2 as a possible D gene (5 bases). The CDR3 spans 17 residues. Germline V gene lookup returns CDR1 SEHNR and CDR2 FQNEAQ (reference sequence). In DNA, the CDR3 is TGTGCCAGCAGCCACACCGTTCCCGGGGTGGCCAAAAACATTCGGTACTTC. This translates into CASSHTVPGVAKNIRYF.

On this clonotype itself: Germline is not matched at one junction end, which may reflect a read error. This chain links TRBV9 with TRBJ2-7, with 10 positions matching TRBD1. Germline lookup yields CDR1 SGDLS and CDR2 YYNGEE. CDR3 length: 13 residues. The CDR3 DNA reads TGTGCCAGCAGCGTGGGACAGGGGTACGAGCAGTGCTTC. This translates into CASSVGQGYEQCF.

This clonotype has only a few counts. This chain uses TRBV9 with TRBJ1-1; D gene unclear. Looked up from germline, CDR1 is SGDLS and CDR2 is YYNGEE. The CDR3 spans 14 residues. V was trimmed by 0 bases and J by 1 base, leaving 7 bases between them. CDR3 protein: CASSVGVSNTEAFF. CDR3 in DNA: TGTGCCAGCAGCGTAGGAGTGTCGAACACTGAAGCTTTCTTT.

This clonotype showed up just once. This may arise from a read error, as a much more abundant clone is one base away. This chain uses TRBV20-1 with TRBJ2-7; tentatively, D is TRBD1 (6 bases). Germline V gives CDR1 DFQATT, CDR2 SNEGSKA (reference sequence). This CDR3 has 16 residues. In nucleotides, the CDR3 is TGCAGTGCTAGAGACGCCTCTGACAGGACTTCCTACAAGCAGTACTTC. Its translation is CSARDASDRTSYKQYF.

V gene TRBV13 combines with J gene TRBJ2-7; 9 bases agree with TRBD2. The germline CDR1 and CDR2 sequences are PRHDT and FYEKMQ (reference sequence). This CDR3 has 15 residues. V trimming: 5 bases; J trimming: 6 bases; junction bases outside the gene matches: 11. CDR3 residues: CASSPPGGRAVEQYF. The CDR3, as DNA: TGTGCCAGCAGCCCCCCGGGCGGGAGGGCCGTCGAGCAGTACTTC.

The chain has TRBV4-3 and TRBJ2-5, with D tentatively TRBD1 or TRBD2 (7 bases each). The CDR3 loop spans 16 amino acids. Germline V gene lookup returns CDR1 LGHNA and CDR2 YSLEER. V shed 1 base and J shed 5 bases, with 17 bases lying between them. The CDR3: CASSQVFYRGGETQYF. The CDR3 nucleotides read TGCGCCAGCAGCCAAGTTTTCTACAGGGGAGGGGAGACCCAGTACTTC.

This clonotype showed up many times. The chain uses TRBV27 and TRBJ1-1, with D unresolved. Deletions cut 8 bases from V and 5 bases from J, with 12 bases between. The CDR3 consists of 12 residues. Germline-derived CDR1 and CDR2 are MNHEY and SMNVEV (reference sequence). CDR3 amino acids: CASRGVGTEAFF. The CDR3 coding sequence is TGTGCCAGCCGGGGAGTGGGGACTGAAGCTTTCTTT.

V gene TRBV12-3 or TRBV12-4 combines with J gene TRBJ2-7; D ambiguous. The ends were cut back, 6 bases at V and 7 bases at J, with 13 bases in the middle. The CDR3 sequence is 12 residues long. CDR3 amino acids: CASSRAISEQYF. Written as DNA, the CDR3 is TGTGCCAGCAGCCGAGCTATTTCAGAGCAGTACTTC.

Ten or more counts support this clonotype. The gene calls are TRBV27 and TRBJ2-3; tentatively, D is TRBD1 (5 bases). CDR3 size: 14 residues. Germline V CDR1 and CDR2: MNHEY, SMNVEV (reference sequence). With 4 bases removed from V and 6 bases from J, the gap between germline ends came to 14 bases. This CDR3 is CASSSQGPPDTQYF. The CDR3 DNA reads TGTGCCAGCAGTTCCCAGGGTCCCCCGGATACGCAGTATTTT.

Here the CDR3 reads CASSSSGSGANVLTF. In nucleotides, the CDR3 is TGTGCCAGCAGCTCTTCAGGGTCTGGGGCCAACGTCCTGACTTTC. This chain uses TRBV7-3 with TRBJ2-6; D possibly corresponds to TRBD1 (5 bases). The CDR3 totals 15 residues. CDR1 is SGHTA and CDR2 is FQGTGA in the germline V gene. Trimming left V 4 bases short and J 1 base short, with 8 bases between.

With regard to this clonotype: A much larger clone is a single base away; this may be a read error. The CDR3: CASSYSRSGSIAQYF. Here the CDR3 DNA reads TGTGCCAGCAGTTACTCCCGAAGCGGGAGTATAGCGCAGTATTTT. This chain uses TRBV6-2 or TRBV6-3 with TRBJ2-3; the match to TRBD2 covers 8 bases. V shed 0 bases and J 10 bases; nucleotides not matched to a gene: 9. The germline V gene encodes CDR1 MNHEY and CDR2 SVGEGT. The CDR3 sequence is 15 residues long.

CDR3 in amino acids: CASSLLGPYGYTF. In nucleotides, the CDR3 is TGTGCCAGCAGCTTGTTGGGTCCCTATGGCTACACCTTC. The J gene is TRBJ1-2, the V gene TRBV5-6; no definite D call. The germline V and J ends were trimmed by 1 base and 4 bases, with 8 bases remaining between them. The CDR3 runs 13 residues. Germline V CDR1 and CDR2: SGHDT, YYEEEE.